The subject of this entry is one TCR beta chain. Its cognate antigen has yet to be identified. Base qualities are not recorded, but no much larger clone differs from it by a single base. This sample was taken from a study of blood T cell repertoires in COVID-19 (dated by TCRdb to the early 2020s). Notes on the research overall: Collaborator samples came from the United States, Italy and Spain and covered acute and convalescent phases of COVID-19. A freely available public database, intended as a resource for researchers studying the immune response to SARS-CoV-2, is where the repertoires were released. The material from the prospective study consisted of cDNA or gDNA derived from T cells, B-cell-depleted T cells, or PBMCs. HLA class I and class II types, where available, came from metadata supplied by the sample provider rather than from assay-based typing. Sample metadata almost always included a de-identified subject ID, COVID-19 status, age in years and sex. The samples were drawn from the first 160 participants of the ongoing ImmuneRACE study and from 1,200 or so subjects provided by 6 global collaborators. Subjects who had been exposed to COVID-19, were actively infected with it, or had recovered from it provided the deeply sampled blood TCRbeta repertoires that made up the dataset. Overall results and qualifications from the work: Clinical and demographic metadata were provided uncurated, with the amount varying by source and participant.

Enrolling through a virtual design, the prospective study's participants ranged in age from roughly 18 to 90 years and lived across around 25 United States geographic areas. In the prospective study, cohorts were assigned on the basis of participant-reported clinical history obtained from a screening survey and a study questionnaire. ImmuneRACE Cohort 3 recovered participants were defined by two consecutive negative NP/OP PCR tests, healthcare professional clearance, or symptom resolution. Mobile phlebotomists in the prospective study collected whole blood, serum and a nasopharyngeal or oropharyngeal swab from every participant. Participants in the prospective study had the option to provide additional blood draws and questionnaires over a roughly two-month period. Before DNA extraction, prospective study blood samples were shipped either frozen or at room temperature. CDR1 and CDR2 are read off the germline V gene (reference sequence) as LGHDT and YNNKEL. The CDR3 measures 14 amino acids from cysteine to phenylalanine. Left in the record is the CDR3 DNA by itself, 42 bases read in frame from the first base. V is cut back by 4 bases and J by 7 bases, with 9 bases in the junction unmatched.

TCRbeta CDR3 regions were amplified from genomic DNA using the immunoSEQ Assay, a bias-controlled multiplex PCR. Per the source publication's procedure: Nucleated cell counts per sample were estimated from amplification of reference gene primers within the assay. To quantify the absolute abundance of each unique TCRbeta CDR3 rearrangement, sequence reads were collapsed and filtered. For each sample, productive Simpson clonality was calculated as the square root of Simpson's diversity index across productive rearrangements. Sourced from immuneACCESS, this table was stored by TCRdb with only in-frame sequences that have V and J called. A share of the clones is absent; for the studies checked, an unresolved V gene accounts for under half, and the remainder has no known explanation. V and J calls and clone size are given by that table; D and trimming were obtained from the DNA. The sample includes approximately 260,000 clones, with roughly four fifths observed a single time. Around 3.6% of the sample is taken by the ten largest.

The V gene is TRBV3-1 (or the pseudogene TRBV3-2) and the J gene is TRBJ1-1, with 7 bases matching TRBD1. The TCR comes from a man in his fifties or sixties who had recovered from COVID-19. The sample taken for sequencing was PBMCs or T cells enriched from blood (not recorded which). The CDR3 region: CASSRHRDRIEAFF. In nucleotides, the sequence is TGTGCCAGCAGCCGACACCGGGACAGAATTGAAGCTTTCTTT.